A single sample gave rise to the 2 T cell receptor beta chains below, sequenced in a study of blood T cell repertoires in COVID-19 (dated by TCRdb to the early 2020s). Libraries were made using the immunoSEQ multiplex PCR assay. TCRdb re-hosts the immuneACCESS table, in-frame sequences only. Its copies lack some clones; in the studies checked, an unresolved V gene accounts for under half of them, and the cause for the rest is not known. The sample has 98,000 or so clones on record, about 83% of them singletons. The ten largest clones capture about 4% of the sample. The sequenced sample consisted of peripheral blood. Every receptor here comes from a woman between 70 and 85 years old with acute or convalescent COVID-19.

This chain connects TRBV4-1 to TRBJ2-1; TRBD2 agrees at 13 bases. The CDR3 runs 17 residues. With 7 bases clipped from V and 5 bases from J, the junction kept 11 bases outside the gene matches. Germline V lookup: CDR1 MGHRA, CDR2 YSYEKL. DNA of the CDR3: TGCGCCAGCACCTCGGTCATCGGACTAGCGGGAGACAATGAGCAGTTCTTC. Translating gives CASTSVIGLAGDNEQFF.

V and J are TRBV6-5 and TRBJ2-1; 10 nucleotides line up with TRBD2. The V gene end was trimmed by 6 bases and the J gene end by 4 bases; junction bases not matched to a gene: 3. The CDR3 sequence is 14 residues long. Germline assignment: CDR1 MNHEY and CDR2 SVGAGI. CDR3 in DNA: TGTGCCAGCAGACCGGGACTAGCGTACAATGAGCAGTTCTTC. It translates to CASRPGLAYNEQFF.